Listed below are T cell receptor beta chains from one sample, sequenced in a study of T cells in Graves' hyperthyroidism and ophthalmopathy. Each CDR3 protein gets one entry after TCRdb re-called the multiplex PCR reads with MiXCR. The sample gives around 500,000 distinct CDR3 sequences, less than 25% of which show up once; about half is in the top ten. The specimen was blood. Receptors were obtained from a woman between 65 and 79 years old with Graves' ophthalmopathy. The CDR3 runs from the conserved cysteine through the conserved F or W. The D gene is left open where the match is weak. Some rows mark clone size as missing; the rest say once, few, many or name a class of expanded clone.

d_call: -; cdr3_length: 12; clone_size: few; j_call: TRBJ2-3; v_call: TRBV10-1; cdr3_aa: CASRDLGDTQYF; cdr3_nt: TGCGCCAGCAGGGATCTGGGAGATACGCAGTATTTT
d_call: TRBD2; cdr3_length: 18; clone_size: few; j_call: TRBJ2-7; v_call: TRBV6-1; cdr3_aa: CASSAFRTGGRVSYEQYF; cdr3_nt: TGTGCCAGCAGTGCATTTCGTACTGGCGGGAGGGTCTCCTACGAGCAGTACTTC
d_call: -; cdr3_length: 15; clone_size: -; j_call: TRBJ2-4; v_call: TRBV20-1; cdr3_aa: CSANLKGVGKNIQYF; cdr3_nt: TGCAGTGCTAACCTGAAAGGGGTGGGCAAAAACATTCAGTACTTC
d_call: -; cdr3_length: 14; clone_size: -; j_call: TRBJ1-2; v_call: TRBV7-2; cdr3_aa: CASSQERTPYGYTF; cdr3_nt: TGCGCCAGCAGCCAAGAACGGACACCCTATGGCTACACCTTC
d_call: -; cdr3_length: 17; clone_size: -; j_call: TRBJ2-5; v_call: TRBV10-2; cdr3_aa: CASSESGKGRGQETQYF; cdr3_nt: TGCGCCAGCAGTGAGTCGGGGAAGGGAAGGGGTCAAGAGACCCAGTACTTC
d_call: -; cdr3_length: 14; clone_size: few; j_call: TRBJ1-5; v_call: TRBV11-2; cdr3_aa: CASSQDSQNQPQHF; cdr3_nt: TGCGCCAGCAGCCAAGATTCCCAAAATCAGCCCCAGCATTTT
d_call: -; cdr3_length: 13; clone_size: -; j_call: TRBJ2-7; v_call: TRBV30; cdr3_aa: CAWSHITSGEQYF; cdr3_nt: TGTGCCTGGAGTCATATCACCTCGGGGGAGCAGTACTTC
d_call: -; cdr3_length: 12; clone_size: many; j_call: TRBJ1-1; v_call: TRBV7-9; cdr3_aa: CASSDTGTEAFF; cdr3_nt: TGTGCCAGCAGCGATACAGGCACTGAAGCTTTCTTT
d_call: TRBD2; cdr3_length: 14; clone_size: -; j_call: TRBJ2-7; v_call: TRBV4-2; cdr3_aa: CASSNLLAGGEQYF; cdr3_nt: TGTGCCAGCAGCAACCTACTAGCGGGAGGCGAGCAGTACTTC
d_call: -; cdr3_length: 12; clone_size: -; j_call: TRBJ2-7; v_call: TRBV10-2; cdr3_aa: CASSVLGAGQYF; cdr3_nt: TGCGCCAGCAGTGTGCTGGGGGCAGGGCAGTACTTC
d_call: TRBD1; cdr3_length: 13; clone_size: many; j_call: TRBJ2-7; v_call: TRBV27; cdr3_aa: CASSPGQAYEQYF; cdr3_nt: TGCGCCAGCAGTCCGGGACAGGCCTACGAGCAGTACTTC
d_call: -; cdr3_length: 14; clone_size: many; j_call: TRBJ2-1; v_call: TRBV6-2/TRBV6-3; cdr3_aa: CASSYGVGSYEQFF; cdr3_nt: TGTGCCAGCAGTTACGGGGTAGGAAGTTATGAGCAGTTCTTC
d_call: -; cdr3_length: 15; clone_size: once; j_call: TRBJ2-3; v_call: TRBV9; cdr3_aa: CASSVGANSTDTQYF; cdr3_nt: TGTGCCAGCAGCGTCGGGGCTAACTCCACAGATACGCAGTATTTT
d_call: TRBD2; cdr3_length: 17; clone_size: -; j_call: TRBJ2-5; v_call: TRBV5-5; cdr3_aa: CASSQAQGLAGEETQYF; cdr3_nt: TGCGCCAGCAGCCAAGCTCAGGGGCTAGCGGGAGAAGAGACCCAGTACTTC
d_call: -; cdr3_length: 16; clone_size: few; j_call: TRBJ2-5; v_call: TRBV20-1; cdr3_aa: CSAREGVARREETQYF; cdr3_nt: TGCAGTGCTAGAGAGGGGGTAGCGAGGCGTGAGGAGACCCAGTACTTC
d_call: -; cdr3_length: 12; clone_size: -; j_call: TRBJ1-5; v_call: TRBV6-1; cdr3_aa: CASTRAPQPQHF; cdr3_nt: TGTGCCAGCACCCGAGCCCCTCAGCCCCAGCATTTT
d_call: -; cdr3_length: 17; clone_size: few; j_call: TRBJ1-5; v_call: TRBV3-1; cdr3_aa: CASSQDGATISNQPQHF; cdr3_nt: TGTGCCAGCAGCCAAGATGGGGCTACAATCAGCAATCAGCCCCAGCATTTT
d_call: -; cdr3_length: 12; clone_size: few; j_call: TRBJ2-5; v_call: TRBV20-1; cdr3_aa: CSARLGGETQYF; cdr3_nt: TGCAGTGCTAGGCTCGGCGGGGAGACCCAGTACTTC
d_call: -; cdr3_length: 14; clone_size: few; j_call: TRBJ1-4; v_call: TRBV2; cdr3_aa: CASSAQGLKEKLFF; cdr3_nt: TGTGCCAGCAGTGCGCAGGGGTTGAAAGAAAAACTGTTTTTT
d_call: -; cdr3_length: 14; clone_size: many; j_call: TRBJ2-1; v_call: TRBV11-3; cdr3_aa: CASSSGGPYNEQFF; cdr3_nt: TGTGCCAGCAGCTCGGGTGGGCCCTACAATGAGCAGTTCTTC
d_call: TRBD1; cdr3_length: 16; clone_size: -; j_call: TRBJ2-7; v_call: TRBV19; cdr3_aa: CASSIPRTGGSYEQYF; cdr3_nt: TGTGCCAGTAGTATCCCTCGGACAGGGGGTTCCTACGAGCAGTACTTC
d_call: TRBD2; cdr3_length: 15; clone_size: many; j_call: TRBJ2-1; v_call: TRBV20-1; cdr3_aa: CSAVITSGGFNEQFF; cdr3_nt: TGCAGTGCCGTGATCACTAGCGGGGGATTCAATGAGCAGTTCTTC
d_call: TRBD1; cdr3_length: 16; clone_size: -; j_call: TRBJ1-2; v_call: TRBV7-9; cdr3_aa: CASSEAGTGANYGYTF; cdr3_nt: TGTGCCAGCAGCGAAGCCGGGACAGGGGCTAACTATGGCTACACCTTC
d_call: -; cdr3_length: 13; clone_size: few; j_call: TRBJ2-1; v_call: TRBV20-1; cdr3_aa: CSARALISYEQFF; cdr3_nt: TGCAGTGCTAGAGCGCTGATTAGCTACGAGCAGTTCTTC
d_call: -; cdr3_length: 12; clone_size: once; j_call: TRBJ2-5; v_call: TRBV20-1; cdr3_aa: CSGYGPGETQYF; cdr3_nt: TGCAGTGGCTATGGTCCTGGGGAGACCCAGTACTTC
d_call: TRBD2; cdr3_length: 17; clone_size: few; j_call: TRBJ2-3; v_call: TRBV5-1; cdr3_aa: CASSLGLAGLSTDTQYF; cdr3_nt: TGCGCCAGCAGCTTGGGACTAGCGGGATTGAGCACAGATACGCAGTATTTT
d_call: -; cdr3_length: 12; clone_size: many; j_call: TRBJ2-7; v_call: TRBV7-9; cdr3_aa: CASSFRGDEQYF; cdr3_nt: TGTGCCAGCAGCTTTCGTGGGGACGAGCAGTACTTC
d_call: TRBD2; cdr3_length: 16; clone_size: few; j_call: TRBJ2-3; v_call: TRBV7-2; cdr3_aa: CASSPIRLAGTDTQYF; cdr3_nt: TGTGCCAGCAGCCCAATACGACTAGCCGGCACAGATACGCAGTATTTT
d_call: TRBD2; cdr3_length: 16; clone_size: many; j_call: TRBJ2-1; v_call: TRBV12-3/TRBV12-4; cdr3_aa: CASSRDLAGTYNEQFF; cdr3_nt: TGTGCCAGCAGTCGTGATCTAGCGGGTACCTACAATGAGCAGTTCTTC
d_call: TRBD2; cdr3_length: 17; clone_size: few; j_call: TRBJ2-3; v_call: TRBV7-9; cdr3_aa: CASSLLTSGRDTDTQYF; cdr3_nt: TGTGCCAGCAGCTTACTAACTAGCGGGCGGGACACAGATACGCAGTATTTT